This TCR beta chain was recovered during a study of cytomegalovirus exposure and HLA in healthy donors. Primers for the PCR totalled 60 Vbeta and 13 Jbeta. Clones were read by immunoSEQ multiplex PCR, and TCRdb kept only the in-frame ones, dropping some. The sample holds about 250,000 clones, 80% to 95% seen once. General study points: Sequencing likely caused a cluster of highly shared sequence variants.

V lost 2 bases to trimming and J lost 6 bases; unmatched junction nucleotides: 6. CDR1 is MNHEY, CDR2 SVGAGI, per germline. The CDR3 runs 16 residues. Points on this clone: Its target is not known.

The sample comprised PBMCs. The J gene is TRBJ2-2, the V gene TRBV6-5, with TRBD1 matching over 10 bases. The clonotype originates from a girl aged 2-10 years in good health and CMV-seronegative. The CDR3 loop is CASSYTGTGVAGELFF. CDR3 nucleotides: TGTGCCAGCAGTTACACCGGGACAGGGGTGGCCGGGGAGCTGTTTTTT.